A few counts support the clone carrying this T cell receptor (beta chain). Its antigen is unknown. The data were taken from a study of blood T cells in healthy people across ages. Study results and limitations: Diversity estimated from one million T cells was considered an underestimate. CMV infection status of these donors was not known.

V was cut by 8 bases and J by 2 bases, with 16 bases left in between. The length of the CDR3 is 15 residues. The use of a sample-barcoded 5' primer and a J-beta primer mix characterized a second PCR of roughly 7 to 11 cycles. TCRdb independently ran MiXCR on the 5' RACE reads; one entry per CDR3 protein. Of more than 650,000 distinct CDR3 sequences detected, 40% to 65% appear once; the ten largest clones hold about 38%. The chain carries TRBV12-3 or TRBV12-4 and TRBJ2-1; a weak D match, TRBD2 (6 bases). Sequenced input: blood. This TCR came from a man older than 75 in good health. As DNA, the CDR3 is TGTGCCAGCGGCGTGGGGGGAGTAACCTACAATGAGCAGTTCTTC. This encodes CASGVGGVTYNEQFF.